This note documents a single T cell receptor (beta chain) sequence. Its target is not known. Sequencing followed a ViraFEST assay step that expanded antigen-specific CD4+ T cells with viral peptide pools. At the end of 9 to 11 days of culture, CD4+ T cells were isolated. None of the vaccinated had previously contracted SARS-CoV-2, and their nucleocapsid antibodies tested negative. Cultivation was performed at a few million PBMC per well with around 10 IU/ml IL-2 and roughly 9.9 ug/ml peptides added. On day 3 and again on day 7, half the medium was replaced with IL-2 medium. The CDR3 length is 16 residues. The germline CDR1 and CDR2 sequences are SNHLY and FYNNEI. V was pared by 2 bases and J by 2 bases, with 15 bases between. The sample originates from a study of vaccination effects on CD4 cells after COVID-19. Assay: immunoSEQ multiplex PCR; the TCRdb copy retains only in-frame clones and omits some. The top ten clones hold around 1.5% of a sample with tens of thousands of clones, roughly 74% of them seen once.

General observations from the study: Relatively few convalescent patients took part in the study, which had no early post-infection timepoints.

This TCR derives from a human donor who received a COVID-19 vaccine. V is TRBV2 and J is TRBJ1-1; no clear D. Sequenced here: CD4+ T cells from PBMCs cultured with HCoV-229E spike peptides, sampled before COVID-19 vaccination. CDR3 nucleotide sequence: TGTGCCAGCAGTGAACAGAGAATCCTTGTCAACACTGAAGCTTTCTTT. Protein sequence: CASSEQRILVNTEAFF.